These T cell receptor beta chains were read from a single sample in a study of blood T cell repertoires in COVID-19. Using immunoSEQ multiplex PCR, the repertoire was profiled, and TCRdb retains in-frame clones only, with some absent. The repertoire consists of tens of thousands of clones, with around 90% occurring once and the leading ten covering 7% to 9%. Material: peripheral blood. Receptor source: a man aged 55 to 70 with COVID-19, enrolled during active disease. Each CDR3 is given with its conserved first and last residue. The order of the fields is clone size, V gene, D gene, J gene, CDR3 DNA, CDR3 protein. A D gene is named only where the DNA matches it firmly. Clone sizes are given selectively: once, few, many, or a class where the clone is expanded.

>once|TRBV5-5|-|TRBJ1-4
TGTGCCAGCAGCGCCCCCGGGAAGGCTAATGAAAAACTGTTTTTT
CASSAPGKANEKLFF
>-|TRBV28|-|TRBJ1-3
TGTGCCAGCAGGGGCGGGTCCCACGGAAACACCATATATTTT
CASRGGSHGNTIYF
>-|TRBV28|-|TRBJ2-3
TGTGCCAGCAGGCGGGCAGGTTTAACGGATACGCAGTATTTT
CASRRAGLTDTQYF
>-|TRBV6-5|TRBD1|TRBJ2-5
TGTGCCAGCACCGACAGGGTAGGAGAGACCCAGTACTTC
CASTDRVGETQYF
>-|TRBV20-1|TRBD2|TRBJ2-2
TGCAGTGCTAGTCCCCCTAGCGGGAGTGTTCCCGGGGAGCTGTTTTTT
CSASPPSGSVPGELFF
>-|TRBV7-2|-|TRBJ2-2
TGTGCCGGCTCGGGTGCCGGGGAGCTGTTTTTT
CAGSGAGELFF
>-|TRBV11-2|-|TRBJ1-1
TGTGCCAGCAGCTTAAATGGGGGGGCCACTGAAGCTTTCTTT
CASSLNGGATEAFF
>-|TRBV30|TRBD1|TRBJ1-1
TGTGCCTGGGGAGGACAGGGAGAGACTGAAGCTTTCTTT
CAWGGQGETEAFF
>-|TRBV5-4|-|TRBJ2-3
TGTGCCAGCAGCGCCCGGACAGACGGCACAGATACGCAGTATTTT
CASSARTDGTDTQYF
>-|TRBV6-2/TRBV6-3|TRBD2|TRBJ2-3
TGTGCCAGCAGTCTCGGGACTAGCGGGATGGGACTCACAGATACGCAGTATTTT
CASSLGTSGMGLTDTQYF
>-|TRBV7-3|TRBD2|TRBJ2-1
TGTGCCAGCAGCTCCAAAAGGGGACTAGGGGGCTACAATGAGCAGTTCTTC
CASSSKRGLGGYNEQFF
>-|TRBV12-3/TRBV12-4|-|TRBJ1-1
TGTGCCAGCAGGCCCGGGGACACTGAAGCTTTCTTT
CASRPGDTEAFF
>-|TRBV15|-|TRBJ1-5
TGTGCCACCAGCAGAGAAAGGGGCGCCTTCAATCAGCCCCAGCATTTT
CATSRERGAFNQPQHF
>-|TRBV10-2|-|TRBJ2-1
TGCGCCAGCAGTGTGTCGACTAGCAATGAGCAGTTCTTC
CASSVSTSNEQFF
>-|TRBV7-9|-|TRBJ2-7
TGTGCCAGCAGCTCGAGGATTTACGAGCAGTACTTC
CASSSRIYEQYF
>-|TRBV28|-|TRBJ2-7
TGTGCCAGCAGTTCTACATCGGACAGCGGAGGCGAGCAGTACTTC
CASSSTSDSGGEQYF
>-|TRBV28|-|TRBJ1-1
TGTGCCAGCAGCTCACAGGGTACTGGTGAAGCTTTCTTT
CASSSQGTGEAFF
>-|TRBV19|TRBD1|TRBJ1-2
TGTGCCAGTAGAGGCAAATCAGGGGGGTACGGCTACACCTTC
CASRGKSGGYGYTF
>-|TRBV6-2/TRBV6-3|-|TRBJ2-7
TGTGCCAGCAGTTACCCTACAGGCTCCTACGAGCAGTACTTC
CASSYPTGSYEQYF
>-|TRBV7-9|-|TRBJ2-3
TGTGCCAGCAGACCCAAGACTAGTGTAGCAGATACGCAGTATTTT
CASRPKTSVADTQYF
>-|TRBV2|TRBD1|TRBJ2-7
TGTGCCAGCAGCGTAGGACAGGGTAACTACGAGCAGTACTTC
CASSVGQGNYEQYF
>-|TRBV18|-|TRBJ1-2
TGTGCCAGCTCACCCTCCAGGGTAGGGCAGGGCTACACCTTC
CASSPSRVGQGYTF
>-|TRBV28|TRBD1|TRBJ1-1
TGTGCCAGCAGGGGGACAGGGGAGACTGAAGCTTTCTTT
CASRGTGETEAFF
>-|TRBV2|TRBD1|TRBJ2-7
TGTGCCAGCAATGTCGACAGGGGGACCTACGAGCAGTACTTC
CASNVDRGTYEQYF
>-|TRBV19|TRBD2|TRBJ2-1
TGTGCCAGTAGTTCTACTAGCGGGAGTAATGAGCAGTTCTTC
CASSSTSGSNEQFF
>-|TRBV30|-|TRBJ1-2
TGTGCCTGGACCGGGGTGGGATATGGCTACACCTTC
CAWTGVGYGYTF
>-|TRBV3-1/TRBV3-2|-|TRBJ2-1
TGTGCCAGCAGCCAAAGGACAAACTACAATGAGCAGTTCTTC
CASSQRTNYNEQFF